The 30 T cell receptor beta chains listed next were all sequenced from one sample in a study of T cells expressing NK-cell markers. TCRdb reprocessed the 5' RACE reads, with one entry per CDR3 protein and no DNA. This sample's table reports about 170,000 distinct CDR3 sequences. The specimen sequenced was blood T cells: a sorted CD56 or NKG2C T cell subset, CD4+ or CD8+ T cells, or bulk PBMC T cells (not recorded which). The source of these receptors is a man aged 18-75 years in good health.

The CDR3 protein is CASSFGSPYNEQFF. The rearrangement uses TRBV27 and TRBJ2-1. This CDR3 is built from 14 residues. Looked up from germline, CDR1 is MNHEY and CDR2 is SMNVEV (reference sequence).

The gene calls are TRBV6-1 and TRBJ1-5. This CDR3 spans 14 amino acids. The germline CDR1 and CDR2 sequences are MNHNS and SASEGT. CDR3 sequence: CASSTDRGNQPQHF.

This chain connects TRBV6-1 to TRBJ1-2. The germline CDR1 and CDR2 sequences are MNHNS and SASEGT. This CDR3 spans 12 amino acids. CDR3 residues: CASKKSDYGYTF.

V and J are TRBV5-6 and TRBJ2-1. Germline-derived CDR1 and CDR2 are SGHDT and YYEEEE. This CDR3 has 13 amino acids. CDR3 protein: CASSLTVNNEQFF.

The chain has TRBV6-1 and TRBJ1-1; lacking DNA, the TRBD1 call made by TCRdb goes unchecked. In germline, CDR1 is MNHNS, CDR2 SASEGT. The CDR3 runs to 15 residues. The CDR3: CASSLSTGVATEAFF.

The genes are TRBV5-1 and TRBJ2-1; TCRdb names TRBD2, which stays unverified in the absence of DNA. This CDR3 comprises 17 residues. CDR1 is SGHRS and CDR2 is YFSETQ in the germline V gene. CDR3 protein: CASSLAGSAGGPGEQFF.

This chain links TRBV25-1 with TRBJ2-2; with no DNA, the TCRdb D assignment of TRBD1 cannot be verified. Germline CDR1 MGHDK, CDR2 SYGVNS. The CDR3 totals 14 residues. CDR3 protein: CASSQDTGPGELFF.

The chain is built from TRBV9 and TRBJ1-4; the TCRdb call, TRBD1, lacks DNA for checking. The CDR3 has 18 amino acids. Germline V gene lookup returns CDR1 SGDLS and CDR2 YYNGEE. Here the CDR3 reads CASGLPRDREGLVEKLFF.

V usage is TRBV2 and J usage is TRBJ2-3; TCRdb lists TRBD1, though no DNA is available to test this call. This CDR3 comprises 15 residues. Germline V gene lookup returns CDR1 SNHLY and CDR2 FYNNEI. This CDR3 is CASSVHRETTDTQYF.

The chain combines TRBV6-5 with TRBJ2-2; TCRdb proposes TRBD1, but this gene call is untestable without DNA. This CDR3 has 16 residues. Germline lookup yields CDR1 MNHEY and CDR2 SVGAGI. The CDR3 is CASSSNPGPDTGELFF.

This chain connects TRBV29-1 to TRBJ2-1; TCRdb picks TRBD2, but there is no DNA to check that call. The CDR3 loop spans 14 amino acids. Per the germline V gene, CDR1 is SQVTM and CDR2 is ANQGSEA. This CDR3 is CSATPGLGTVEQFF.

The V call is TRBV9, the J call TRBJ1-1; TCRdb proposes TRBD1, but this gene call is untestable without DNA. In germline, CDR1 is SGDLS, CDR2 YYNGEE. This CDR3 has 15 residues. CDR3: CASSVGIGTQDEAFF.

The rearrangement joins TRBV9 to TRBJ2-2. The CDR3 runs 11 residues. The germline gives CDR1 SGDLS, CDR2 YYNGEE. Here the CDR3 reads CAGLLGGELFF.

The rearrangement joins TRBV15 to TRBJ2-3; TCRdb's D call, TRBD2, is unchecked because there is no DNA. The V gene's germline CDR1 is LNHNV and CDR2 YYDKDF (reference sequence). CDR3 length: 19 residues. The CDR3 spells CATSRDRWTSGVGTDTQYF.

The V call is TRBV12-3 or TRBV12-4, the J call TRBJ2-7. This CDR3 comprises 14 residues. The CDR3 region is CASSFREPTVGQYF.

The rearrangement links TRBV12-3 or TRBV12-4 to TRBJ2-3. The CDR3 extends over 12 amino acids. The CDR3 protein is CASSDSTDTQYF.

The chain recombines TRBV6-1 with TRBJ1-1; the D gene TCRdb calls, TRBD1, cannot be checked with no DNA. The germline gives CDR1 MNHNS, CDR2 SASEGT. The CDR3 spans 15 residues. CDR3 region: CASSESSGLNTEAFF.

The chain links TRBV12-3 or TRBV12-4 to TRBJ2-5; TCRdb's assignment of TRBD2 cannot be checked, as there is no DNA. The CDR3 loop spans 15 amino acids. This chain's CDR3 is CASSTPLGGGETQYF.

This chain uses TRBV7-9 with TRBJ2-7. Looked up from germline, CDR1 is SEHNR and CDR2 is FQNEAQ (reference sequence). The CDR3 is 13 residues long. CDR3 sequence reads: CASSLEGPDEQYF. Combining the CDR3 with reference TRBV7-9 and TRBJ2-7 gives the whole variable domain DTGVSQNPRHKITKRGQNVTFRCDPISEHNRLYWYRQTLGQGPEFLTYFQNEAQLEKSRLLSDRFSAERPKGSFSTLEIQRTEQGDSAMYLCASSLEGPDEQYFGPGTRLTVT.

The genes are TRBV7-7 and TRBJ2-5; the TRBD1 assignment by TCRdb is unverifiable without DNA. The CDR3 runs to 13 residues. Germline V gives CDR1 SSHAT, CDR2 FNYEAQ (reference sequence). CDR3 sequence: CASSLNGDETQYF.

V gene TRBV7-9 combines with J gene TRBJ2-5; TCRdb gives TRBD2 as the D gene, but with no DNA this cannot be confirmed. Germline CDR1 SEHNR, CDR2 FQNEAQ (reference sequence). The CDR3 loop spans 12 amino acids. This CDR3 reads CASRNELGLAYF.

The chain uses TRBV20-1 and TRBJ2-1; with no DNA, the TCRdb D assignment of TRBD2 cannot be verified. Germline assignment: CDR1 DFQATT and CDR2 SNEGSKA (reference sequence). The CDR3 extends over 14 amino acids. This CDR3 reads CSARALREHNEQFF.

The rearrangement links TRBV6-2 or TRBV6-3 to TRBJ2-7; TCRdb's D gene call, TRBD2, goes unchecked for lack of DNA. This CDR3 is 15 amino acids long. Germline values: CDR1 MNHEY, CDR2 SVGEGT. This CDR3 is CASTAGTSAAYEQYF.

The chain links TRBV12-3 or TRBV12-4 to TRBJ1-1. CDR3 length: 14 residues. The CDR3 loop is CASTTVSLNTEAFF.

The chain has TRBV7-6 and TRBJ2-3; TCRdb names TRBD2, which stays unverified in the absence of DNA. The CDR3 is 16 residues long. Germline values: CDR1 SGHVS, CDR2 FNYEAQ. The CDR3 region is CASSLRLAGSTDTQYF.

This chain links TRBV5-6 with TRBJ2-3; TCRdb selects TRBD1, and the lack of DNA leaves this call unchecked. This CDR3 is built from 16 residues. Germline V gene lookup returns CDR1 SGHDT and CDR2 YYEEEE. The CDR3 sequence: CASSLIEGTGADTQYF.

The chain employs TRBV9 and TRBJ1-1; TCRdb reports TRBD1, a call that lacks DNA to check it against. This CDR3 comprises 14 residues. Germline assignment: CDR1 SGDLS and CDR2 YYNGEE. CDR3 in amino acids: CASSPGFRETEAFF.

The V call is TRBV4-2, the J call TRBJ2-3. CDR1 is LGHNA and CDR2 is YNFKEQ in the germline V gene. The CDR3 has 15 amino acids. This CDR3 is CASSQDRAGTDTQYF.

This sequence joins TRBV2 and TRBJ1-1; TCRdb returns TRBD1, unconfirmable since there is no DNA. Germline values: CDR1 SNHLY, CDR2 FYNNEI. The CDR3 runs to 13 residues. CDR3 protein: CASSRGSYTEAFF.

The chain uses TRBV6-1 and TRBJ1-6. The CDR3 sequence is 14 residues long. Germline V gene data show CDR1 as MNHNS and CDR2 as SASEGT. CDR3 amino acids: CASSEAGENSPLHF.